This T cell receptor (beta chain) was recorded in a study of blood T cell repertoires in COVID-19. The V and J ends lost 1 base and 4 bases, in that order; junction bases with no gene match: 9. The CDR3 length is 16 residues. Germline V gene sequence: CDR1 MNHEY, CDR2 SMNVEV (reference sequence). In the original workflow: Reference gene primer amplification gave estimated nucleated cell counts. The repertoire was sequenced with immunoSEQ multiplex PCR; TCRdb's copy has only in-frame clones and lacks some. The D gene and trimming were derived from the DNA, and the V and J assignments and clone size from that table. The table has approximately 250,000 clones, around 89% seen once; the top ten hold approximately 2%.

This sequence joins TRBV27 and TRBJ1-2; 7 positions agree with TRBD1. The clonotype originates from a woman aged 60-70 years in a cohort exposed to, infected with or recovered from COVID-19 (not recorded which). What was sequenced was PBMCs or T cells enriched from blood (not recorded which). The CDR3 spells CASSLYGRQGVYGYTF. Written as DNA, the CDR3 is TGTGCCAGCAGTTTATACGGTCGGCAGGGGGTCTATGGCTACACCTTC.